Each of the 21 T cell receptor beta chains below was sequenced from the same sample in a study of blood T cell repertoires in COVID-19. The repertoire was sequenced with immunoSEQ multiplex PCR; TCRdb's copy has only in-frame clones and lacks some. The repertoire has 40,000 to 50,000 clones, around 89% of them found once; the top ten carry approximately 10%. Input material: peripheral blood. Receptor source: a man aged 50 or older with active COVID-19.

CDR3 protein: CASSAADTQYF. The CDR3 DNA is TGTGCCAGCTCAGCGGCGGATACGCAGTATTTT. The chain combines TRBV11-2 with TRBJ2-3; tentatively, D is TRBD2 (5 bases). Trimming stripped 8 bases from V and 6 bases from J, with 9 bases between. This CDR3 is built from 11 residues. Per the germline V gene, CDR1 is SGHAT and CDR2 is FQNNGV.

The chain is built from TRBV7-3 and TRBJ2-5, with D possibly TRBD2 on 5 matching bases. CDR3 length: 14 residues. Germline V gene data show CDR1 as SGHTA and CDR2 as FQGTGA. Trimming shortened V by 5 bases and J by 5 bases, and 15 bases separated the two germline ends. CDR3: CASSPRVGGETQYF. CDR3 in DNA: TGTGCCAGCAGCCCTCGGGTCGGAGGCGAGACCCAGTACTTC.

A single count supports this clone. The genes are TRBV27 and TRBJ2-3, with unresolved D. The CDR3 loop spans 14 amino acids. The germline gives CDR1 MNHEY, CDR2 SMNVEV (reference sequence). Trimming took off 5 bases at V and 3 bases at J, with 12 bases between the two ends. The DNA for the CDR3 is TGTGCCAGCAGTCGGTCGCTCGGTACAGATACGCAGTATTTT. Its translation: CASSRSLGTDTQYF.

There are a few counts of this clone. This chain connects TRBV29-1 to TRBJ2-1; D possibly corresponds to TRBD2 (5 bases). Looked up from germline, CDR1 is SQVTM and CDR2 is ANQGSEA. This CDR3 spans 15 amino acids. The germline V and J ends were trimmed by 1 base and 3 bases, with 13 bases remaining between them. In nucleotides, the CDR3 is TGCAGCGTTGAAGGTCAGAAGCGGCTCTACAATGAGCAGTTCTTC. Translating it yields CSVEGQKRLYNEQFF.

The chain uses TRBV19 and TRBJ1-1; no definite D call. Germline values: CDR1 LNHDA, CDR2 SQIVND (reference sequence). The CDR3 is 14 amino acids. The V end lost 3 bases, the J end lost 1 base, and 9 bases lay between the germline ends. The CDR3 is CASSIGGPNTEAFF. Here the CDR3 DNA reads TGTGCCAGTAGTATCGGAGGGCCGAACACTGAAGCTTTCTTT.

The chain employs TRBV2 and TRBJ2-7; 8 nucleotides line up with TRBD2. Germline CDR1 and CDR2: SNHLY and FYNNEI. V lost 4 bases, J lost 8 bases, and 13 bases stayed unmatched. The CDR3 extends over 15 amino acids. The chain's CDR3 is CASSAWSGSSVKQYF. The CDR3 bases are TGTGCCAGCAGTGCGTGGAGCGGGAGTTCGGTCAAGCAGTACTTC.

This chain connects TRBV19 to TRBJ2-6; D is unclear. Germline V gene sequence: CDR1 LNHDA, CDR2 SQIVND (reference sequence). The CDR3 contains 17 residues. Trimming removed 5 bases from V and 0 bases from J, with 14 bases in between. The CDR3 DNA reads as TGTGCCAGTAGTCCCTCATTACAGAGCTCTGGGGCCAACGTCCTGACTTTC. Its translation is CASSPSLQSSGANVLTF.

The chain carries TRBV4-2 and TRBJ2-1, with 8 bases identical to TRBD2. Germline V gives CDR1 LGHNA, CDR2 YNFKEQ. The CDR3 runs 17 residues. J gave up 3 bases and V 0 bases, and 7 bases lay outside the gene matches. The CDR3 sequence: CASSQDRAGAYYNEQFF. For the CDR3, the DNA is TGTGCCAGCAGCCAAGATCGAGCGGGAGCTTACTACAATGAGCAGTTCTTC.

The chain uses TRBV19 and TRBJ2-3; a weak D match, TRBD1 (7 bases). V lost 6 bases and J lost 0, with 19 bases in between. Germline CDR1 is LNHDA and CDR2 is SQIVND (reference sequence). The CDR3 sequence is 17 residues long. The CDR3 DNA sequence: TGTGCCAGTAGCAGGGGGACGGGAGATCGTAGCACAGATACGCAGTATTTT. This translates into CASSRGTGDRSTDTQYF.

This clone turned up a few times. This chain uses TRBV10-1 with TRBJ1-6; D is possibly TRBD1 (6 bases). V dropped 10 bases and J dropped 8 bases, with 15 bases sitting between them. CDR3 length: 13 residues. Germline values: CDR1 WNHNN, CDR2 SYGVQD (reference sequence). CDR3 sequence (DNA): TGCGCCATCCGTGGACAGACGGATTCACCCCTCCACTTT. Translating gives CAIRGQTDSPLHF.

The chain is built from TRBV6-7 and TRBJ2-4, with D tentatively TRBD2 (7 bases). TRBV6-7 is reported as an ORF; its role is uncertain. CDR3 length: 18 residues. The V and J ends lost 2 bases and 0 bases respectively, with 17 bases between them. CDR3 protein: CASSYVGGGSLAKNIQYF. CDR3 in DNA: TGTGCCAGCAGTTACGTGGGAGGGGGTTCTCTAGCCAAAAACATTCAGTACTTC.

This chain joins TRBV24-1 and TRBJ2-3; 10 bases match TRBD2. Germline V gives CDR1 KGHDR, CDR2 SFDVKD. V was clipped by 3 bases and J by 3 bases; unmatched bases: 17. This CDR3 comprises 20 residues. CDR3 nucleotide sequence: TGTGCCACCAGTGATCCCCGGGTTGGTAGCGGGGGGCAGGGAACAGATACGCAGTATTTT. Protein: CATSDPRVGSGGQGTDTQYF.

This clone was detected only a few times. The V and J genes are TRBV28 and TRBJ2-7, with D tentatively TRBD2 (5 bases). The V gene lost 5 bases and the J gene lost 4 bases, with 18 bases spanning the gap. This CDR3 spans 15 amino acids. CDR1 and CDR2 from the germline V gene are MDHEN and SYDVKM. The CDR3 DNA sequence: TGTGCCAGCAGTCAAACTGGACTCCAGACTTACGAGCAGTACTTC. Its protein product is CASSQTGLQTYEQYF.

J is TRBJ1-6 and V is TRBV19, with D possibly matching TRBD1 (6 bases). The CDR3 covers 14 residues. V was cut by 7 bases and J by 0 bases, with 7 bases left in between. Germline V gene sequence: CDR1 LNHDA, CDR2 SQIVND (reference sequence). Written as DNA, the CDR3 is TGTGCCAGTACGGACAGCTCCTATAATTCACCCCTCCACTTT. This gives the protein CASTDSSYNSPLHF.

The rearrangement joins TRBV14 to TRBJ1-1; maybe TRBD1 (5 bases). V was pared by 4 bases and J by 4 bases, with 13 bases between. Germline V CDR1 and CDR2: SGHDN, FVKESK. CDR3 length: 14 amino acids. The CDR3 DNA is TGTGCCAGCAGCCTTGGGGGAGGGAGCACTGAAGCTTTCTTT. Translation: CASSLGGGSTEAFF. Together with reference TRBV14 and TRBJ1-1, the CDR3 gives the full variable domain: EAGVTQFPSHSVIEKGQTVTLRCDPISGHDNLYWYRRVMGKEIKFLLHFVKESKQDESGMPNNRFLAERTGGTYSTLKVQPAELEDSGVYFCASSLGGGSTEAFFGQGTRLTVV.

The V call is TRBV5-1, the J call TRBJ1-1; the D is unclear. This CDR3 is 14 amino acids long. The germline CDR1 and CDR2 sequences are SGHRS and YFSETQ. The ends were cut back, 4 bases at V and 1 base at J, with 11 bases in the middle. Here the CDR3 DNA reads TGCGCCAGCAGCCGGACGGAGGCGAACACTGAAGCTTTCTTT. Encoded protein: CASSRTEANTEAFF. The full variable domain, in which reference TRBV5-1 and TRBJ1-1 provide the parts outside the CDR3, is KAGVTQTPRYLIKTRGQQVTLSCSPISGHRSVSWYQQTPGQGLQFLFEYFSETQRNKGNFPGRFSGRQFSNSRSEMNVSTLELGDSALYLCASSRTEANTEAFFGQGTRLTVV.

The chain is built from TRBV28 and TRBJ1-6, with D tentatively TRBD1 (6 bases). Germline assignment: CDR1 MDHEN and CDR2 SYDVKM. The V end lost 2 bases, the J end lost 7 bases, and 12 bases lay between the germline ends. The CDR3 is made up of 15 amino acids. The CDR3 protein is CASSLKGVANSPLHF. The CDR3 nucleotides read TGTGCCAGCAGTTTAAAGGGGGTAGCCAATTCACCCCTCCACTTT.

The chain uses TRBV5-1 and TRBJ2-5; 10 bases line up with TRBD2. V lost 4 bases, J lost 5 bases, and 5 bases stayed unmatched. CDR1 SGHRS and CDR2 YFSETQ come from the germline V gene. This CDR3 has 14 amino acids. The DNA of the CDR3 is TGCGCCAGCAGCACCCTAGCGGGGGACGAGACCCAGTACTTC. Translated: CASSTLAGDETQYF.

The chain recombines TRBV4-3 with TRBJ2-1; a possible D gene is TRBD2 (5 bases). CDR3 length equals 16 residues. Germline assignment: CDR1 LGHNA and CDR2 YSLEER. The V end lost 1 base, the J end lost 8 bases, and 18 bases lay between the germline ends. CDR3 region: CASSQVRGLPMYEQFF. The CDR3 DNA sequence: TGCGCCAGCAGCCAAGTACGTGGACTTCCCATGTATGAGCAGTTCTTC.

The chain employs TRBV7-2 and TRBJ2-3, with 9 positions matching TRBD1. Trimming cost V 6 bases and J 7 bases; bases outside gene matches: 14. CDR1 and CDR2 from the germline V gene are SGHTA and FQGNSA. The CDR3 loop spans 16 amino acids. Here the CDR3 DNA reads TGTGCCAGCAGGCCTTTAACAGGGGGCGCAGGACATACGCAGTATTTT. Amino acids: CASRPLTGGAGHTQYF. The full variable domain, in which reference TRBV7-2 and TRBJ2-3 provide the parts outside the CDR3, is GAGVSQSPSNKVTEKGKDVELRCDPISGHTALYWYRQSLGQGLEFLIYFQGNSAPDKSGLPSDRFSAERTGGSVSTLTIQRTQQEDSAVYLCASRPLTGGAGHTQYFGPGTRLTVL.

The chain employs TRBV7-2 and TRBJ2-7; 9 nucleotides align to TRBD2. The germline V gene has CDR1 SGHTA and CDR2 FQGNSA. The V gene end was trimmed by 3 bases and the J gene end by 8 bases; junction bases not matched to a gene: 8. The CDR3 loop spans 14 amino acids. The CDR3 region is CASSLGVAGVKQYF. The CDR3 nucleotides read TGTGCCAGCAGCTTGGGTGTAGCGGGAGTAAAGCAGTACTTC.